This T cell receptor (beta chain) stems from a study of T cells in Graves' hyperthyroidism and ophthalmopathy. Study results and limitations: Appearing also in blood were most of the thyroid clonotypes expanded above 0.001.

Germline lookup yields CDR1 SNHLY and CDR2 FYNNEI. The CDR3 totals 16 residues. Trimming removed 6 bases at V and 4 bases at J, with 19 bases between. Around 10 ml of fresh peripheral blood supplied the PBMCs. In its sample, this clonotype was seen many times. Its specificity is not known. Amplified TCR beta CDR3 regions derived from RNA transcripts. HTBI primers were employed in a first-round RT-PCR of the TCR CDR3. TCRdb reprocessed the multiplex PCR reads via MiXCR and lists one record per CDR3 protein. The sample includes around 400,000 distinct CDR3 sequences, over 12% seen only once; the top ten take roughly 20%.

The specimen sequenced was blood. V and J are TRBV2 and TRBJ2-1; D is ambiguous. This clonotype was sampled from a woman aged 60-70 years with Graves' ophthalmopathy. CDR3 nucleotide sequence: TGTGCCAGCAGCCCCGTTGGGTTTGGTAGGTACAATGAGCAGTTCTTC. It encodes CASSPVGFGRYNEQFF. The full variable domain, completed using reference TRBV2 and TRBJ2-1, is EPEVTQTPSHQVTQMGQEVILRCVPISNHLYFYWYRQILGQKVEFLVSFYNNEISEKSEIFDDQFSVERPDGSNFTLKIRSTKLEDSAMYFCASSPVGFGRYNEQFFGPGTRLTVL.